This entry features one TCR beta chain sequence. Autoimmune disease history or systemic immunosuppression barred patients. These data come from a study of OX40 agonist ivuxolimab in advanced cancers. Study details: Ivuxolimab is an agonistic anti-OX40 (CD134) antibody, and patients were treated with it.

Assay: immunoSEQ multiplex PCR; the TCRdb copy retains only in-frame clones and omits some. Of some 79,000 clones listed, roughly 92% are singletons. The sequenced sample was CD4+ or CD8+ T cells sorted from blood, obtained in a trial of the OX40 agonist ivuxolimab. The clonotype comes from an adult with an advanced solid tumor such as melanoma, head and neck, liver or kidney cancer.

CDR3 residues: CASKVWDRQNQPQHF. DNA of the CDR3: TGTGCCAGTAAAGTGTGGGACAGACAGAATCAGCCCCAGCATTTT. This chain joins TRBV19 and TRBJ1-5, with TRBD1 identical over 7 bases. The CDR3 runs to 15 residues. Germline-derived CDR1 and CDR2 are LNHDA and SQIVND (reference sequence). V trimming: 7 bases; J trimming: 4 bases; junction bases outside the gene matches: 10.